This T cell receptor (beta chain) emerged from a study of blood T cell repertoires in COVID-19. Study-level information: PBMCs, B-cell-depleted T cells, or T cells provided the cDNA or gDNA that made up the material.

Per the original methods: Reference gene primer amplification gave nucleated cell count estimates. Clones were read by immunoSEQ multiplex PCR, and TCRdb kept only the in-frame ones, dropping some. D and trimming come from the DNA, and the V and J calls and clone size come from that table. The data show 120,000 to 150,000 clones, 70% to 80% seen once. This clone was observed a handful of times. In germline, CDR1 is SGHVS, CDR2 FQNEAQ. After removal of 4 bases from V and 5 bases from J, the junction contained 8 bases not matched to a gene. The length of the CDR3 is 14 residues. The sequenced sample was peripheral blood. The receptor's source is a man in his sixties with acute or convalescent COVID-19. The J gene is TRBJ2-7, the V gene TRBV7-8; 7 nucleotides agree with TRBD1. CDR3 protein: CASSSGQKRNEQYF. The CDR3, as DNA: TGTGCCAGCAGCTCGGGACAGAAAAGGAACGAGCAGTACTTC.